Each of the 11 T cell receptor beta chains below was sequenced from the same sample in a study of blood T cell repertoires in COVID-19 (TCRdb year 2020). The library relied on the immunoSEQ multiplex PCR assay. Drawn from immuneACCESS, this table holds only the in-frame rearrangements with V and J called that TCRdb kept. Clones are partly lost; checked studies trace under half to an unresolved V gene and leave the rest unexplained. The sample table contains some 80,000 clones; only one count was recorded for over 75% of them. Of the sample, 0.65% to 0.95% falls within the top ten clones. Sequenced material: peripheral blood. All receptors come from a woman older than 75 with acute or convalescent COVID-19.

This sequence joins TRBV23-1 and TRBJ1-5, with D possibly being TRBD1 (5 bases). TRBV23-1 is classed as an ORF, of uncertain function. The length of the CDR3 is 19 residues. Trimming shortened V by 0 bases and J by 1 base, and 19 bases separated the two germline ends. CDR3 residues: CASSQSEPTGLKSNQPQHF. The CDR3 coding sequence is TGCGCCAGCAGTCAATCGGAGCCCACGGGACTTAAAAGCAATCAGCCCCAGCATTTT.

The gene calls are TRBV5-4 and TRBJ2-3; 7 nucleotides line up with TRBD1. The J segment lost 6 bases and the V segment lost 4 bases, leaving 8 bases of the junction unmatched. CDR1 is SGHNT and CDR2 is YYREEE in the germline V gene (reference sequence). This CDR3 is built from 14 residues. Written as DNA, the CDR3 is TGTGCCAGCAGCCCGACAGGGCAGGGTGATACGCAGTATTTT. Its protein product is CASSPTGQGDTQYF.

The chain has TRBV6-5 and TRBJ2-7; a possible D gene is TRBD1 (6 bases). CDR1 MNHEY and CDR2 SVGAGI come from the germline V gene. Trimming took off 11 bases at V and 3 bases at J, with 23 bases between the two ends. The CDR3 is 15 amino acids. The CDR3 here is CAANDPGHPLYEQYF. The CDR3 DNA follows: TGTGCCGCCAACGACCCGGGACATCCGCTCTACGAGCAGTACTTC.

This chain links TRBV4-3 with TRBJ1-4; D is uncertain. V was trimmed by 1 base and J by 3 bases, leaving 12 bases between them. Looked up from germline, CDR1 is LGHNA and CDR2 is YSLEER. The CDR3 consists of 16 residues. CDR3 coding DNA: TGCGCCAGCAGCCAAGCCACTGGGCGCCCTAATGAAAAACTGTTTTTT. This translates into CASSQATGRPNEKLFF.

V gene TRBV4-3 combines with J gene TRBJ1-6; 7 bases agree with TRBD1. J gave up 5 bases and V 4 bases, and 14 bases lay outside the gene matches. CDR1 and CDR2 from the germline V gene are LGHNA and YSLEER. This CDR3 is 18 amino acids long. The CDR3 nucleotides are TGCGCCAGCAGCCCCCAACCGATTCGGGACAGCCATAATTCACCCCTCCACTTT. It encodes CASSPQPIRDSHNSPLHF.

The chain recombines TRBV28 with TRBJ2-1, with 7 bases identical to TRBD1. The CDR3 totals 14 residues. Germline V CDR1 and CDR2: MDHEN, SYDVKM. V dropped 8 bases and J dropped 2; count of bases not matched to a gene: 6. The CDR3 DNA reads as TGTGCCAGCGCGACAGGGTTCGCCTACAATGAGCAGTTCTTC. Its protein product is CASATGFAYNEQFF.

The J gene is TRBJ2-1, the V gene TRBV5-1, with a weak D call TRBD1 (5 bases). V lost 4 bases to trimming and J lost 8 bases, with 16 bases between them. The CDR3 extends over 14 amino acids. Germline V gene lookup returns CDR1 SGHRS and CDR2 YFSETQ. CDR3 nucleotide sequence: TGCGCCAGCAGCGCTGGGGCGAGGTTCGATGAGCAGTTCTTC. This gives the protein CASSAGARFDEQFF.

The chain has TRBV5-8 and TRBJ1-1; 8 bases fit TRBD1. The germline gives CDR1 SGHTS, CDR2 YDEGEE. This CDR3 spans 15 amino acids. Trimming removed 0 bases from V and 4 bases from J; junction bases left unmatched: 5. As DNA, the CDR3 is TGTGCCAGCAGCTTGGGGGGACAGGCGTTCACTGAAGCTTTCTTT. Its translation: CASSLGGQAFTEAFF.

The chain uses TRBV3-1 (or the pseudogene TRBV3-2) and TRBJ2-4; 9 positions agree with TRBD1. Germline V lookup: CDR1 LGHDT, CDR2 YNNKEL (reference sequence). V dropped 1 base and J dropped 6; count of bases not matched to a gene: 7. The CDR3 runs to 16 residues. The CDR3, as DNA: TGTGCCAGCAGCCAAGTGAGACAGGGGGTCGGAAACATTCAGTACTTC. This sequence encodes CASSQVRQGVGNIQYF.

The V gene is TRBV18, the J gene TRBJ2-5; 9 positions agree with TRBD1. The CDR3 is 15 amino acids. J lost 1 base, V lost 5 bases, and 5 bases had no gene match. Per the germline V gene, CDR1 is KGHSH and CDR2 is LQKENI. The CDR3 here is CASSEQGALQETQYF. Written as DNA, the CDR3 is TGTGCCAGCTCAGAACAGGGGGCCCTCCAAGAGACCCAGTACTTC. The whole variable domain, filled in from reference TRBV18 and TRBJ2-5, reads NAGVMQNPRHLVRRRGQEARLRCSPMKGHSHVYWYRQLPEEGLKFMVYLQKENIIDESGMPKERFSAEFPKEGPSILRIQQVVRGDSAAYFCASSEQGALQETQYFGPGTRLLVL.

V is TRBV7-6 and J is TRBJ2-3; 11 positions agree with TRBD2. The CDR3 length is 15 residues. Trimming cost V 6 bases and J 4 bases; bases outside gene matches: 6. Per germline, CDR1 SGHVS and CDR2 FNYEAQ. CDR3 DNA: TGTGCCAGCAGTACTAGCGGGAGCCCCCCAGATACGCAGTATTTT. Its protein is CASSTSGSPPDTQYF.